This note documents a single TCR beta chain sequence. This clone appeared a few times. The clone's antigen remains unknown. No much larger clone is present one base from it, and per-base qualities are unavailable. The library came from the immunoSEQ multiplex PCR assay. TCRdb took this table from immuneACCESS and kept in-frame rearrangements with V and J called. Such tables lack part of the clones; where checked against another copy, unresolved V genes explain under half of the gap, and the rest is unexplained. The sample profile shows under 50,000 clones; about four fifths of them were found once. Of the sample, around 1.5% is held by the ten largest clones. This specimen's treatment or condition label, per the study, means: preoperative locoregional IRX-2 cytokine immunotherapy. The samples were obtained from a phase Ib study in which preoperative, locoregional IRX-2 cytokine immunotherapy intended to prime immune responses was tested. Patients with early-stage breast cancer who were given IRX-2 before surgery served as donors.

The sample comes from a study of preoperative IRX-2 immunotherapy in early breast cancer (dated by TCRdb to about 2019). CDR1 MNHGY and CDR2 SAAAGT are derived from the germline V gene. V loses 1 base of germline sequence and J loses 6 bases, and the interval between the two ends is 16 bases. The CDR3 runs 15 residues from the cysteine to the phenylalanine. The read is trimmed to its CDR3 DNA, 45 bases read in frame from base 1. This receptor chain uses TRBV6-8 and TRBJ2-7, with the D gene tentatively TRBD1 or TRBD2, based on 6 matching bases in each. The source was lymph node tissue, collected after IRX-2 immunotherapy. The clonotype comes from a human donor with breast cancer. The CDR3 protein is CASSYLRGSGAEQYF. In nucleotide form, the sequence is TGTGCCAGCAGTTACTTGAGGGGGTCGGGAGCCGAGCAGTACTTC.